This entry concerns a single T cell receptor (beta chain). Its specificity is unknown. The data belong to a study of T cell responses to AZD1222 COVID-19 vaccine. V was trimmed by 0 bases and J by 2 bases, leaving 11 bases between them. Looked up from germline, CDR1 is MGHRA and CDR2 is YSYEKL. The CDR3 length is 15 residues. Profiled with immunoSEQ multiplex PCR; TCRdb holds only in-frame clones, not every one. In the table there are about 93,000 clones, 80% to 90% of which are singletons. General study points: It should be noted that donors were predominantly white British and more often female, and clonal diversity was possibly underestimated. Researchers report vaccine-associated CD4 TCRs spanning spike, with dominance at 160-218 and 743-854.

Pooling was applied to second doses at about 4 or about 12 weeks. The sequence came from an adult who received the AZD1222 COVID-19 vaccine. Sequences were derived from peripheral blood, sampled 28 days after the second AZD1222 dose. J is TRBJ2-7 and V is TRBV4-1; a weak D match, TRBD2 (5 bases). In nucleotides, the CDR3 is TGCGCCAGCAGCCAAGATCCTAAGCGGACCTACGAGCAGTACTTC. Its protein product is CASSQDPKRTYEQYF.